The rows below give T cell receptor beta chains drawn from one sample of a study of blood T cells in healthy people across ages. TCRdb re-called the 5' RACE reads through MiXCR, storing one row per CDR3 protein. The top ten hold 2% to 2.5% of the sample, which has 1.5 million to 2 million distinct CDR3 sequences, around half seen once. Source material: blood. Source of these receptors: a middle-aged woman in good health. CDR3s include the opening cysteine and the closing phenylalanine or tryptophan. The D gene is left open where the match is weak. The size field is filled for only some rows; it gives once, few, many or a size class.

j_gene | len | d_gene | v_gene | abundance | CDR3aa | CDR3nt
TRBJ2-1 | 13 | . | TRBV20-1 | . | CSAREAPRVEQFF | TGCAGTGCTAGAGAGGCCCCCCGGGTTGAGCAGTTCTTC
TRBJ2-1 | 16 | TRBD1 | TRBV5-1 | . | CASSLAARGRGSEQFF | TGCGCCAGCAGCTTGGCTGCTAGGGGCAGGGGGAGTGAGCAGTTCTTC
TRBJ1-2 | 14 | . | TRBV4-1 | . | CASSQDPGLGGYTF | TGCGCCAGCAGCCAAGATCCTGGGCTGGGTGGCTACACCTTC
TRBJ2-5 | 13 | . | TRBV15 | few | CATSRDSKETQYF | TGTGCCACCAGCAGAGATTCGAAAGAGACCCAGTACTTC
TRBJ1-2 | 13 | . | TRBV4-3 | . | CASSQEGGGGYTF | TGCGCCAGCAGCCAAGAGGGAGGGGGTGGCTACACCTTC
TRBJ1-2 | 13 | . | TRBV29-1 | . | CSVEAREWHGYTF | TGCAGCGTTGAAGCCAGGGAATGGCATGGCTACACCTTC
TRBJ2-5 | 12 | . | TRBV29-1 | few | CSFGQTHETQYF | TGCAGCTTTGGACAGACCCATGAGACCCAGTACTTC
TRBJ2-1 | 16 | TRBD2 | TRBV11-3 | . | CVSSSASGGAYNEQFF | TGTGTCAGCAGCTCGGCTAGCGGGGGGGCTTACAATGAGCAGTTCTTC
TRBJ2-1 | 15 | . | TRBV7-6 | . | CASSSTGPAYNEQFF | TGTGCCAGCAGCTCCACAGGGCCCGCCTACAATGAGCAGTTCTTC
TRBJ1-1 | 16 | . | TRBV7-2 | . | CASSLSSGRAKTEAFF | TGTGCCAGCAGCTTAAGTTCCGGCAGGGCGAAAACTGAAGCTTTCTTT
TRBJ1-2 | 13 | . | TRBV25-1 | . | CASSEASNYGYTF | TGTGCCAGCAGTGAGGCCTCCAACTATGGCTACACCTTC
TRBJ1-2 | 15 | TRBD1 | TRBV7-9 | . | CASSTTGGFNYGYTF | TGTGCCAGCAGCACGACAGGGGGCTTCAACTATGGCTACACCTTC
TRBJ2-3 | 12 | . | TRBV6-6 | . | CASLIVPDTQYF | TGTGCCAGCCTTATCGTCCCAGATACGCAGTATTTT